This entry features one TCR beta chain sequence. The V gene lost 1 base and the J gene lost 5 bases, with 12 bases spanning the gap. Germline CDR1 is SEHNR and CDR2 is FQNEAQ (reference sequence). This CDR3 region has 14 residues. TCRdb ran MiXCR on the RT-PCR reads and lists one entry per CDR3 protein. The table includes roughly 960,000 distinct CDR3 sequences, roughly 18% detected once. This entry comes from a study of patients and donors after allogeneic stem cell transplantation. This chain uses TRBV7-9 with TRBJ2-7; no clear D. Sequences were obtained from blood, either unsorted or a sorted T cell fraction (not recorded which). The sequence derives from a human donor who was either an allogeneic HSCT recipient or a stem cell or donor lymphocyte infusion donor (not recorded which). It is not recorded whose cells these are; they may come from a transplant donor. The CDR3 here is CASSLGGSNHEQYF. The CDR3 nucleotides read TGTGCCAGCAGCTTAGGAGGTTCAAACCACGAGCAGTACTTC. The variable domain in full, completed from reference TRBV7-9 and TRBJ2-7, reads DTGVSQNPRHKITKRGQNVTFRCDPISEHNRLYWYRQTLGQGPEFLTYFQNEAQLEKSRLLSDRFSAERPKGSFSTLEIQRTEQGDSAMYLCASSLGGSNHEQYFGPGTRLTVT.